Here is one TCR beta chain with its context. This sample was included in a study of blood T cell repertoires in COVID-19. V lost 7 bases and J lost 1; bases outside the gene matches: 7. Germline values: CDR1 SQVTM, CDR2 ANQGSEA. The CDR3 extends over 14 amino acids. The method was immunoSEQ multiplex PCR; TCRdb's version includes in-frame clones alone and lacks a portion of them. The profile covers hundreds of thousands of clones, with nearly 90% appearing a single time and 1.5% to 2% taken by the ten largest. Sequenced material: PBMCs or T cells enriched from blood (not recorded which). The TCR comes from a woman under 30 with acute COVID-19. The chain joins TRBV29-1 to TRBJ1-1; the match to TRBD1 covers 9 bases. The CDR3, as DNA: TGCAGCGCAGCGGACAGGGGCCGGAACACTGAAGCTTTCTTT. It codes for CSAADRGRNTEAFF.